This T cell receptor beta chain was sequenced for a study of tumor-infiltrating lymphocytes in localized non-small cell lung cancer. Study details: The cohort mixed smokers and never-smokers, several histologies, and some post-neoadjuvant-chemotherapy samples.

General study points: Recurrence-free survival showed no association with tumor T-cell fraction.

Of note for this clone: No antigen is known for it.

CDR1 is SGHNT, CDR2 YYREEE, per germline (reference sequence). The CDR3 extends over 16 amino acids. Trimming took 0 bases from V and 0 from J; bases not matched to a gene: 2. Data came from immunoSEQ multiplex PCR; TCRdb stores just in-frame clones and leaves some out. The repertoire holds around 14,000 clones, with around 81% as singletons. This TCR came from a human donor with non-small cell lung cancer. V gene TRBV5-4 combines with J gene TRBJ2-2; TRBD1 agrees at 7 bases. Sequences were obtained from lung tumor tissue. The CDR3, as DNA: TGTGCCAGCAGCTTGGCCCAGGGGGCGAACACCGGGGAGCTGTTTTTT. As protein: CASSLAQGANTGELFF.